A single sample is the source of the 6 T cell receptor beta chains below, sequenced in a study of CD8+CD57+ T cells in acquired aplastic anemia. Using genomic DNA as the template, TCR beta VDJ and CDR3 profiling was carried out. In TCRdb, the reads were re-called with MiXCR into one record per CDR3 protein. Of tens of thousands of distinct CDR3 sequences in the sample, roughly three fifths are singletons; the top ten hold 59%. CD8+CD57+ cell expansion had been shown by flow cytometry in patients chosen for sequencing. The sequencing input was sorted CD4+, CD8+, or CD8+CD57+ T cells (not recorded which) from PBMCs. These receptors all stem from a human donor with aplastic anemia.

V is TRBV7-3 and J is TRBJ2-3; tentative D call: TRBD2 (6 bases). Deletions cut 5 bases from V and 10 bases from J, with 13 bases between. The germline CDR1 and CDR2 sequences are SGHTA and FQGTGA. The CDR3 has 12 residues. The CDR3 loop reads CASSPDTGAQYF. Written as DNA, the CDR3 is TGTGCCAGCAGCCCAGACACGGGGGCGCAGTATTTT.

This clonotype was observed once. The chain is built from TRBV20-1 and TRBJ2-7; D is possibly TRBD1 or TRBD2 (5 bases each). V was shortened by 0 bases and J by 11 bases, with 14 bases between the two germline ends. This CDR3 has 12 residues. Germline assignment: CDR1 DFQATT and CDR2 SNEGSKA (reference sequence). CDR3 nucleotide sequence: TGCAGTGCTAGAGATCAAACGGGGCGGGAGTACTTC. Translated, it gives CSARDQTGREYF.

As concerns this clonotype: At one boundary the junction diverges from the germline segment, which might be a read error. This chain connects TRBV2 to TRBJ2-5; D remains ambiguous. CDR1 SNHLY and CDR2 FYNNEI come from the germline V gene. The CDR3 spans 12 residues. The CDR3 loop reads CATSDLKETQYF. For the CDR3, the DNA is TGTGCCACCAGTGATTTGAAGGAGACCCAGTACTTC.

This clonotype appeared a few times. Written as DNA, the CDR3 is TGCAGCGTTGATCCCCGGGACACCTATGGCTACACCTTC. This translates into CSVDPRDTYGYTF. J is TRBJ1-2 and V is TRBV29-1, with D perhaps TRBD1 (6 bases). Per the germline V gene, CDR1 is SQVTM and CDR2 is ANQGSEA. The germline V and J ends were trimmed by 3 bases and 4 bases, with 12 bases remaining between them. The length of the CDR3 is 13 residues.

The chain carries TRBV19 and TRBJ2-6; D may be TRBD1 (6 bases). V was shortened by 5 bases and J by 0 bases, with 11 bases between the two germline ends. Germline loops: CDR1 LNHDA, CDR2 SQIVND (reference sequence). There are 16 residues in the CDR3. For the CDR3, the DNA is TGTGCCAGTAGTCGAGGACAGAGCTCTGGGGCCAACGTCCTGACTTTC. Residues: CASSRGQSSGANVLTF.

This clonotype was picked up a small number of times. A clone one base away is much larger, so this may be a read error. This chain uses TRBV5-4 with TRBJ1-1, with TRBD1 matching over 7 bases. Germline CDR1 and CDR2: SGHNT and YYREEE (reference sequence). The CDR3 runs 16 residues. The CDR3 sequence: CASSLGSGGPYTEDFF. The CDR3 bases are TGTGCCAGCAGCTTGGGGTCAGGGGGGCCGTACACTGAAGATTTCTTT.